These 13 T cell receptor beta chains were sequenced from one sample in a study of OX40 agonist ivuxolimab in advanced cancers. The table came from immunoSEQ multiplex PCR; TCRdb's copy has only in-frame clones and leaves some out. This table has fewer than 100,000 clones, 89% appearing once. The source material was CD4+ or CD8+ T cells sorted from blood, sampled in a trial of the OX40 agonist ivuxolimab. Source of these receptors: an adult with an advanced solid tumor such as melanoma, head and neck, liver or kidney cancer.

The gene calls are TRBV30 and TRBJ1-1; TRBD1 is a possible D gene (6 bases). The CDR3 length is 13 residues. The germline V gene has CDR1 GTSNPN and CDR2 SVGIG (reference sequence). V lost 0 bases and J 10 bases, leaving 15 bases between the germline ends. This CDR3 reads CAWSVQGQASAFF. The CDR3 coding sequence is TGTGCCTGGAGTGTACAGGGTCAGGCTTCAGCTTTCTTT. The complete variable domain, with remaining parts taken from reference TRBV30 and TRBJ1-1, reads SQTIHQWPATLVQPVGSPLSLECTVEGTSNPNLYWYRQAAGRGLQLLFYSVGIGQISSEVPQNLSASRPQDRQFILSSKKLLLSDSGFYLCAWSVQGQASAFFGQGTRLTVV.

This clone was recorded only once. The chain has TRBV4-1 and TRBJ1-1, with D possibly TRBD1 on 5 matching bases. CDR1 and CDR2 from the germline V gene are MGHRA and YSYEKL. The length of the CDR3 is 16 residues. V lost 0 bases to trimming and J lost 4 bases, with 15 bases between them. The CDR3 region is CASSQDRVGQGTEAFF. The CDR3 region has the DNA TGCGCCAGCAGCCAAGATCGGGTGGGTCAGGGCACTGAAGCTTTCTTT.

The chain recombines TRBV5-8 with TRBJ2-3; D not resolved. Trimming took 7 bases from V and 3 from J, leaving 6 bases between them. In germline, CDR1 is SGHTS, CDR2 YDEGEE. The CDR3 loop spans 11 amino acids. For the CDR3, the DNA is TGTGCCAGCGGGTTAACAGATACGCAGTATTTT. Protein sequence: CASGLTDTQYF. The whole variable domain, remainder taken from reference TRBV5-8 and TRBJ2-3, is EAGVTQSPTHLIKTRGQQATLRCSPISGHTSVYWYQQALGLGLQFLLWYDEGEERNRGNFPPRFSGRQFPNYSSELNVNALELEDSALYLCASGLTDTQYFGPGTRLTVL.

The gene calls are TRBV19 and TRBJ2-1, with no clear D. Trimming shortened V by 4 bases and J by 6 bases, and 7 bases separated the two germline ends. The germline CDR1 and CDR2 sequences are LNHDA and SQIVND (reference sequence). There are 12 residues in the CDR3. This CDR3 reads CASSNVGNEQFF. The CDR3 nucleotides read TGTGCCAGTAGTAACGTGGGCAATGAGCAGTTCTTC.

The chain joins TRBV7-3 to TRBJ2-7; 7 positions agree with TRBD2. Germline assignment: CDR1 SGHTA and CDR2 FQGTGA. This CDR3 contains 14 residues. With V trimmed by 4 bases and J by 0 bases, 3 bases remained unmatched. CDR3 amino acids: CASSSGGSSYEQYF. As DNA, the CDR3 is TGTGCCAGCAGCTCAGGCGGGAGCTCCTACGAGCAGTACTTC.

The rearrangement joins TRBV6-4 to TRBJ1-3; D might be TRBD1 (6 bases). V was shortened by 11 bases and J by 2 bases, with 10 bases between the two germline ends. The CDR3 is made up of 12 amino acids. Per the germline V gene, CDR1 is MRHNA and CDR2 is SNTAGT. This chain's CDR3 is CARGGPGNTIYF. As DNA, the CDR3 is TGTGCCCGGGGGGGCCCTGGAAACACCATATATTTT.

The rearrangement links TRBV5-4 to TRBJ1-2, with D perhaps matching TRBD1 (6 bases). Trimming removed 4 bases at V and 6 bases at J, with 19 bases between. CDR3 length equals 15 residues. From germline, CDR1 is SGHNT and CDR2 YYREEE (reference sequence). The CDR3 DNA is TGTGCCAGCAGCCCGAATGGTGGGGGGCTCGATGGCTACACCTTC. Amino acids: CASSPNGGGLDGYTF.

This clone occurred a few times. This chain joins TRBV18 and TRBJ1-1; maybe TRBD1 (5 bases). Germline V gene lookup returns CDR1 KGHSH and CDR2 LQKENI. Trimming took 6 bases from V and 7 from J, leaving 12 bases between them. The CDR3 spans 12 residues. The CDR3 loop is CASSPATGEAFF. CDR3 DNA sequence: TGTGCCAGCTCGCCTGCTACAGGTGAAGCTTTCTTT.

V and J are TRBV7-3 and TRBJ1-2; D gene ambiguous. The germline CDR1 and CDR2 sequences are SGHTA and FQGTGA. The CDR3 length is 12 residues. The V end was cut by 4 bases, the J end by 1 base, with 4 bases between. This chain's CDR3 is CASSSHNYGYTF. CDR3 DNA: TGTGCCAGCAGCTCCCATAACTATGGCTACACCTTC.

The gene calls are TRBV18 and TRBJ1-4; D not certain. The CDR3 runs 13 residues. Trimming removed 3 bases from V and 11 bases from J, with 13 bases in between. Germline V gene data show CDR1 as KGHSH and CDR2 as LQKENI. CDR3 protein: CASSPQDPPKLFF. For the CDR3, the DNA is TGTGCCAGCTCACCCCAGGACCCACCGAAACTGTTTTTT.

CDR3 loop: CASSRIRGMMNTIYF. As DNA, the CDR3 is TGTGCCAGCAGTCGAATCAGGGGCATGATGAACACCATATATTTT. The V call is TRBV2, the J call TRBJ1-3; weak D call: TRBD1 (6 bases). CDR3 size: 15 residues. Trimming cost V 5 bases and J 7 bases, with 18 bases left between them. Per germline, CDR1 SNHLY and CDR2 FYNNEI.

The chain recombines TRBV18 with TRBJ1-2; D call uncertain. CDR3 length equals 13 residues. V was pared by 2 bases and J by 10 bases, with 14 bases between. The germline V gene encodes CDR1 KGHSH and CDR2 LQKENI. The CDR3: CASSPAADTNYTF. The CDR3 DNA follows: TGTGCCAGCTCACCAGCAGCTGATACGAACTACACCTTC.

This chain links TRBV18 with TRBJ2-7; D may be TRBD1 (5 bases). Trimming cost V 4 bases and J 3 bases, with 10 bases left between them. The CDR3 is made up of 13 amino acids. The germline V gene encodes CDR1 KGHSH and CDR2 LQKENI. The CDR3 here is CASSRVTGYEQYF. Written as DNA, the CDR3 is TGTGCCAGCTCACGGGTTACAGGCTACGAGCAGTACTTC.